This T cell receptor beta chain was captured by sequencing in a study of T cell changes during pregnancy in multiple sclerosis. Using immunoSEQ multiplex PCR, the repertoire was profiled, and TCRdb retains in-frame clones only, with some absent. Seen here are more than 40,000 clones, roughly 92% observed once, and the top ten hold approximately 0.61%. The CDR3 is 14 residues long. Germline assignment: CDR1 MNHNS and CDR2 SASEGT. Between the trimmed V and J ends, which lost 4 bases and 2 bases, there was a span of 8 bases. The receptor's source is a female donor with multiple sclerosis, enrolled in a pregnancy study. This chain links TRBV6-1 with TRBJ2-2, with D hard to call. The input for sequencing was CD4+ T cells from peripheral blood mononuclear cells, taken in the third trimester of pregnancy. CDR3 coding DNA: TGTGCCAGCAGTGGGTCCAGTAACACCGGGGAGCTGTTTTTT. It codes for CASSGSSNTGELFF.